Sequencing of this T cell receptor (beta chain) was carried out in a study of blood T cell repertoires in COVID-19. Study background: In each case, the material was cDNA or gDNA derived from T cells, B-cell-depleted T cells, or PBMCs.

The CDR3 consists of 16 residues. V shed 4 bases and J 8 bases; nucleotides not matched to a gene: 6. Germline CDR1 reads KGHSH; CDR2 reads LQKENI. Original handling: Reference gene primer amplification gave estimated nucleated cell counts. Assay used: immunoSEQ multiplex PCR; TCRdb lists only in-frame clones, some missing. The V and J calls and clone size were taken over from that table, and D and trimming were inferred from the DNA. This sample has 230,000 or so clones, with more than 70% found just once. The V gene is TRBV18, the J gene TRBJ2-1; 15 nucleotides align to TRBD2. The source of this sequence is a middle-aged man with active or convalescent COVID-19. Specimen: peripheral blood. The CDR3: CASSHGLAGGDDEQFF. The CDR3 DNA reads as TGTGCCAGCTCACATGGACTAGCGGGGGGGGACGATGAGCAGTTCTTC.